The 29 T cell receptor beta chains below all came from one sample that was sequenced in a study of blood T cell repertoires in COVID-19. Profiling relied on immunoSEQ multiplex PCR, and the TCRdb table lists in-frame clones only, not all of them. The sample includes under 150,000 clones, 84% seen only once; the top ten take roughly 13%. The specimen sequenced was peripheral blood. The source is a human donor in a cohort sampled during active COVID-19.

The chain joins TRBV19 to TRBJ1-5; weak D call: TRBD1 (6 bases). The CDR3 contains 15 residues. V was clipped by 8 bases and J by 7 bases, with 21 bases between them. Looked up from germline, CDR1 is LNHDA and CDR2 is SQIVND (reference sequence). CDR3 amino acids: CASYTKAPGDQPQHF. The CDR3 nucleotides are TGTGCCAGTTATACAAAGGCTCCAGGGGACCAGCCCCAGCATTTT.

Remarks on this clone: Other DNA sequences in the sample encode the same CDR3. The CDR3 sequence: CASSSTRGTEAFF. The CDR3 region has the DNA TGTGCCAGTAGTTCCACAAGGGGCACTGAAGCTTTCTTT. V usage is TRBV19 and J usage is TRBJ1-1; D possibly corresponds to TRBD1 (5 bases). The CDR3 is 13 amino acids. V lost 5 bases, J lost 4 bases, and 11 bases lay in between. The germline CDR1 and CDR2 sequences are LNHDA and SQIVND (reference sequence).

Notes on this clone: A read error may produce the germline difference seen at one junction end. V and J are TRBV7-7 and TRBJ2-5; a possible D gene is TRBD2 (8 bases). The CDR3 sequence is 17 residues long. The germline V gene encodes CDR1 SSHAT and CDR2 FNYEAQ (reference sequence). The chain's CDR3 is CASSLGGSGGVGETQYF. In nucleotides, the CDR3 is TGTGCTAGCAGCTTAGGGGGCAGCGGGGGAGTTGGAGAGACCCAGTACTTC.

CDR3 protein: CASTGQGNSPLHF. CDR3 DNA sequence: TGTGCCAGCACTGGACAGGGTAATTCACCCCTCCACTTT. The gene calls are TRBV25-1 and TRBJ1-6; 8 nucleotides agree with TRBD1. V lost 7 bases and J lost 6; bases outside the gene matches: 2. CDR1 and CDR2 (germline): MGHDK, SYGVNS. CDR3 length: 13 residues. The entire variable domain, with the rest obtained from reference TRBV25-1 and TRBJ1-6, is as follows: EADIYQTPRYLVIGTGKKITLECSQTMGHDKMYWYQQDPGMELHLIHYSYGVNSTEKGDLSSESTVSRIRTEHFPLTLESARPSHTSQYLCASTGQGNSPLHFGNGTRLTVT.

This clone was recorded once. V gene TRBV3-1 (or the pseudogene TRBV3-2) combines with J gene TRBJ2-7, with D unclear. The V end was cut by 3 bases, the J end by 3 bases, with 12 bases between. CDR1 and CDR2 from the germline V gene are LGHDT and YNNKEL (reference sequence). The CDR3 is made up of 14 amino acids. CDR3 sequence reads: CASSQTPGFYEQYF. In DNA form, the CDR3 reads TGTGCCAGCAGCCAGACCCCAGGTTTCTACGAGCAGTACTTC.

This rearrangement joins TRBV5-4 to TRBJ2-5; 9 bases match TRBD2. This CDR3 comprises 13 residues. Germline trimming cut 5 bases from V and 4 bases from J; bases unmatched to any gene: 3. Germline assignment: CDR1 SGHNT and CDR2 YYREEE (reference sequence). The CDR3 loop reads CASSATSGETQYF. CDR3 coding DNA: TGTGCCAGCAGTGCGACTAGCGGAGAGACCCAGTACTTC.

This rearrangement joins TRBV9 to TRBJ1-1; 9 bases agree with TRBD1. CDR1 is SGDLS and CDR2 is YYNGEE in the germline V gene. The CDR3 contains 15 residues. J lost 1 base, V lost 0 bases, and 1 base had no gene match. CDR3 sequence (DNA): TGTGCCAGCAGCGTAGGGGGACAGGGGAACACTGAAGCTTTCTTT. This sequence encodes CASSVGGQGNTEAFF. Together with reference TRBV9 and TRBJ1-1, the CDR3 gives the full variable domain: DSGVTQTPKHLITATGQRVTLRCSPRSGDLSVYWYQQSLDQGLQFLIQYYNGEERAKGNILERFSAQQFPDLHSELNLSSLELGDSALYFCASSVGGQGNTEAFFGQGTRLTVV.

This clone was recorded a few times. Other DNA sequences from this sample encode an identical CDR3 as well. The chain combines TRBV27 with TRBJ1-2, with a tentative D call TRBD1 (6 bases). The CDR3 consists of 15 residues. The V end was cut by 4 bases, the J end by 8 bases, with 20 bases between. Germline V gene lookup returns CDR1 MNHEY and CDR2 SMNVEV (reference sequence). CDR3 amino acids: CASSSQDSPQRGYTF. The CDR3 bases are TGTGCCAGCAGTTCACAGGACAGTCCCCAGCGGGGCTACACCTTC.

This chain connects TRBV2 to TRBJ2-2; the D gene is possibly TRBD2 (6 bases). The CDR3 covers 16 residues. Germline loops: CDR1 SNHLY, CDR2 FYNNEI. Trimming cost V 1 base and J 4 bases, with 13 bases left between them. Here the CDR3 reads CASSEGETRLTGELFF. As DNA, the CDR3 is TGTGCCAGCAGTGAAGGGGAGACTAGACTCACCGGGGAGCTGTTTTTT.

The table lists this clone with a few counts. This chain connects TRBV5-4 to TRBJ1-1; D is undetermined. The CDR3 sequence is 14 residues long. Germline CDR1 and CDR2: SGHNT and YYREEE (reference sequence). V was pared by 0 bases and J by 4 bases, with 10 bases between. The CDR3 sequence is CASSLAAEATEAFF. In DNA form, the CDR3 reads TGTGCCAGCAGCTTGGCCGCGGAGGCCACTGAAGCTTTCTTT.

This clone showed up just once. The CDR3 spells CASEAGPVPPGNTIYF. The CDR3 DNA follows: TGTGCCAGCGAGGCGGGCCCGGTCCCTCCTGGAAACACCATATATTTT. This chain connects TRBV2 to TRBJ1-3; D is unclear. Trimming pared 8 bases from V and 2 bases from J, leaving 19 bases between. This CDR3 comprises 16 residues. CDR1 and CDR2 from the germline V gene are SNHLY and FYNNEI.

The V gene is TRBV6-5, the J gene TRBJ1-5, with TRBD1 as a possible D gene (6 bases). The CDR3 consists of 15 residues. V was cut by 11 bases and J by 2 bases, with 19 bases left in between. Per germline, CDR1 MNHEY and CDR2 SVGAGI. CDR3 residues: CAAGGRPGGNQPQHF. CDR3 bases: TGTGCCGCGGGGGGCCGCCCGGGCGGCAATCAGCCCCAGCATTTT.

This chain joins TRBV6-5 and TRBJ1-4; TRBD1 matches at 10 bases. V lost 0 bases and J lost 6; bases outside the gene matches: 1. This CDR3 is built from 15 residues. Germline-derived CDR1 and CDR2 are MNHEY and SVGAGI. The CDR3 here is CASSYSTGGYEKLFF. CDR3 bases: TGTGCCAGCAGTTACTCGACAGGGGGCTATGAAAAACTGTTTTTT.

The rearrangement joins TRBV7-9 to TRBJ1-1, with D tentatively TRBD1 (6 bases). CDR1 is SEHNR, CDR2 FQNEAQ, per germline (reference sequence). Trimming took off 4 bases at V and 1 base at J, with 22 bases between the two ends. This CDR3 contains 18 residues. CDR3 DNA sequence: TGTGCCAGCAGCTCAGGGGCCAGGAGTAAGACCACGAACACTGAAGCTTTCTTT. Protein: CASSSGARSKTTNTEAFF.

CDR3 loop: CASSLGRNTEAFF. The CDR3 region has the DNA TGTGCCAGCAGCTTAGGTAGGAACACTGAAGCTTTCTTT. V and J are TRBV7-8 and TRBJ1-1; D is undetermined. V was trimmed by 1 base and J by 1 base, leaving 4 bases between them. Germline V gene lookup returns CDR1 SGHVS and CDR2 FQNEAQ. The CDR3 loop spans 13 amino acids.

The V call is TRBV28, the J call TRBJ2-4, with unresolved D. The CDR3 totals 14 residues. V lost 5 bases and J 0 bases, leaving 8 bases between the germline ends. Germline CDR1 and CDR2: MDHEN and SYDVKM. CDR3 bases: TGTGCCAGCAGTCCCCAACTAGCCAAAAACATTCAGTACTTC. Translation gives CASSPQLAKNIQYF.

The chain links TRBV12-3 or TRBV12-4 to TRBJ1-2, with D possibly matching TRBD1 (5 bases). The CDR3 loop spans 13 amino acids. V was trimmed by 4 bases and J by 0 bases, leaving 6 bases between them. CDR3 amino acids: CASSYRPNYGYTF. DNA of the CDR3: TGTGCCAGCAGTTACAGGCCTAACTATGGCTACACCTTC.

V is TRBV3-1 (or the pseudogene TRBV3-2) and J is TRBJ1-5, with D maybe TRBD1 (6 bases). This CDR3 is 15 amino acids long. Per germline, CDR1 LGHDT and CDR2 YNNKEL (reference sequence). V was clipped by 1 base and J by 6 bases, with 13 bases between them. The CDR3 region is CASSQGIGGSQPQHF. The CDR3 bases are TGTGCCAGCAGCCAAGGGATAGGGGGTTCTCAGCCCCAGCATTTT.

The chain employs TRBV5-5 and TRBJ1-2; 7 bases are a match to TRBD1. Germline CDR1 and CDR2: SGHKS and YYEKEE (reference sequence). Trimming at V came to 2 bases and at J to 4 bases, leaving 8 bases not matched to a gene. This CDR3 is 15 amino acids long. Here the CDR3 DNA reads TGTGCCAGCAGCTTTACGACAGGGTACGGCTATGGCTACACCTTC. This codes for CASSFTTGYGYGYTF.

This clone was detected once. V gene TRBV7-2 combines with J gene TRBJ1-2; TRBD1 aligns across 7 bases. The V and J ends lost 5 bases and 8 bases, in that order; junction bases with no gene match: 8. The CDR3 has 13 residues. The germline gives CDR1 SGHTA, CDR2 FQGNSA. The chain's CDR3 is CASSLVRGQGYTF. CDR3 nucleotides: TGTGCCAGCAGCCTCGTAAGGGGGCAAGGCTACACCTTC.

CDR3 bases: TGTGCCAGCAGTAGACAGGGCCCTATCACTGAAGCTTTCTTT. Translating it yields CASSRQGPITEAFF. This chain connects TRBV25-1 to TRBJ1-1; 7 bases agree with TRBD1. With V trimmed by 5 bases and J by 4 bases, 7 bases remained unmatched. Looked up from germline, CDR1 is MGHDK and CDR2 is SYGVNS. The CDR3 runs to 14 residues.

This clone came up a few times. The junction and the germline gene differ at one end; a read error may be behind it. The CDR3 sequence: CASSPGQGTTNEKLFF. In DNA, the CDR3 is TGTGCTAGCAGCCCAGGACAGGGGACAACTAATGAAAAACTGTTTTTT. J is TRBJ1-4 and V is TRBV7-7; 9 bases line up with TRBD1. The germline V gene has CDR1 SSHAT and CDR2 FNYEAQ (reference sequence). The CDR3 spans 16 residues.

The rearrangement joins TRBV5-8 to TRBJ1-6, with 7 positions matching TRBD1. The CDR3 is 18 residues long. Trimming cost V 5 bases and J 6 bases; bases outside gene matches: 17. CDR1 SGHTS and CDR2 YDEGEE come from the germline V gene. CDR3: CASSKGQRTVLLNSPLHF. Here the CDR3 DNA reads TGTGCCAGCAGTAAGGGACAGCGGACCGTTTTGCTTAATTCACCCCTCCACTTT.

The gene calls are TRBV5-5 and TRBJ2-7, with 9 bases that match TRBD1. The CDR3 is 14 amino acids. With V trimmed by 0 bases and J by 6 bases, 4 bases remained unmatched. Germline loops: CDR1 SGHKS, CDR2 YYEKEE (reference sequence). The CDR3 reads CASSLGTGDREQYF. CDR3 sequence (DNA): TGTGCCAGCAGCTTGGGGACAGGGGATCGCGAGCAGTACTTC.

J is TRBJ1-2 and V is TRBV25-1; 7 bases map to TRBD1. Looked up from germline, CDR1 is MGHDK and CDR2 is SYGVNS. CDR3 length: 15 residues. Losses at the gene ends were 5 bases for V and 2 bases for J; bases not matched to a gene: 8. This CDR3 reads CASSPGDRVNYGYTF. As DNA, the CDR3 is TGTGCCAGCAGTCCAGGGGACAGAGTCAACTATGGCTACACCTTC.

The J gene is TRBJ2-3, the V gene TRBV20-1, with 12 positions matching TRBD2. Losses at the gene ends were 3 bases for V and 5 bases for J; bases not matched to a gene: 12. Germline V CDR1 and CDR2: DFQATT, SNEGSKA (reference sequence). CDR3 size: 17 residues. The CDR3 sequence is CSASSGLAGGLRDTQYF. Here the CDR3 DNA reads TGCAGTGCTAGTTCGGGTCTAGCGGGGGGGCTTAGAGATACGCAGTATTTT.

The chain uses TRBV6-5 and TRBJ2-3; 8 nucleotides match TRBD2. The V and J ends lost 0 bases and 5 bases, in that order; junction bases with no gene match: 4. The CDR3 covers 15 residues. The germline gives CDR1 MNHEY, CDR2 SVGAGI. The CDR3 reads CASSYSSGGRDTQYF. The CDR3 region has the DNA TGTGCCAGCAGTTACTCTTCGGGGGGGAGAGATACGCAGTATTTT.

The J gene is TRBJ1-2, the V gene TRBV5-1; 9 bases align to TRBD1. The CDR3 runs to 18 residues. V lost 6 bases, J lost 2 bases, and 17 bases stayed unmatched. The germline V gene encodes CDR1 SGHRS and CDR2 YFSETQ. CDR3 nucleotide sequence: TGCGCCAGCACGGGGAGACCGGGACAGGGTTATATGAACTATGGCTACACCTTC. Amino acid sequence: CASTGRPGQGYMNYGYTF. Together with reference TRBV5-1 and TRBJ1-2, the CDR3 gives the full variable domain: KAGVTQTPRYLIKTRGQQVTLSCSPISGHRSVSWYQQTPGQGLQFLFEYFSETQRNKGNFPGRFSGRQFSNSRSEMNVSTLELGDSALYLCASTGRPGQGYMNYGYTFGSGTRLTVV.

The chain combines TRBV3-1 (or the pseudogene TRBV3-2) with TRBJ2-5; 8 bases align to TRBD2. The CDR3 spans 16 residues. Trimming cost V 0 bases and J 2 bases; bases outside gene matches: 5. Germline values: CDR1 LGHDT, CDR2 YNNKEL (reference sequence). The CDR3 region has the DNA TGTGCCAGCAGCCAAGAATTAGCGGGGAGTCAAGAGACCCAGTACTTC. This sequence encodes CASSQELAGSQETQYF.